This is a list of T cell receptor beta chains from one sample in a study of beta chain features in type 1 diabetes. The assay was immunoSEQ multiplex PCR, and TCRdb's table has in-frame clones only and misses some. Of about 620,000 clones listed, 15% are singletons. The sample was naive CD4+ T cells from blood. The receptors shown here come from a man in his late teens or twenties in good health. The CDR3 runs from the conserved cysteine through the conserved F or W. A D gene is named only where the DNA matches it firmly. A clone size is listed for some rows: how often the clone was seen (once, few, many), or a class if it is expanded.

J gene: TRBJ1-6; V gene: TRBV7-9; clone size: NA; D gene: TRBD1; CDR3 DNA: TGTGCCAGCAGCAAGACCGGGACAGCTTATAATTCACCCCTCCACTTT; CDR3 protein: CASSKTGTAYNSPLHF
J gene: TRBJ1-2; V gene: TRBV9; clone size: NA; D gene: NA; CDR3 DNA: TGTGCCAGCAGCGTAGGCTGGCAGGGTGGGAGGAATGGCTACACCTTC; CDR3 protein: CASSVGWQGGRNGYTF
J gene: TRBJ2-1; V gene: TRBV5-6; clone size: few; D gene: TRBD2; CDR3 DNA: TGTGCCAGCAGCAAGGGACTAGCGGTCTACAATGAGCAGTTCTTC; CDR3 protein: CASSKGLAVYNEQFF
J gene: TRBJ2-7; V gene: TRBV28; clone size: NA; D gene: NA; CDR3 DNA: TGTGCCAGCAGTTTAGTTCCGACTTCCTACGAGCAGTACTTC; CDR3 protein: CASSLVPTSYEQYF
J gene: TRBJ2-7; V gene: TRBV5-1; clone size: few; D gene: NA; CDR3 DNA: TGCGCCAGCAGCTTTGTCGGGGGTGGAGAGAACTACGAGCAGTACTTC; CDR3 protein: CASSFVGGGENYEQYF
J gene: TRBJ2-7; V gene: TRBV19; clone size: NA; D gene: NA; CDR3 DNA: TGTGCCAGTAGTCGAGCGGGACAATCCCTCGAGCAGTACTTC; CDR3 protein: CASSRAGQSLEQYF
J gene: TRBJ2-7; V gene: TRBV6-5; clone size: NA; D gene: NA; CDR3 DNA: TGTGCCAGCAGTTTTGGCTACTCCTACGAGCAGTACTTC; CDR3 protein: CASSFGYSYEQYF
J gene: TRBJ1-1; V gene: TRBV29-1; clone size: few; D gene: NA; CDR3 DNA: TGCAGCGTGACCGGGGGTCCCCCTGAAGCTTTCTTT; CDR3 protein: CSVTGGPPEAFF
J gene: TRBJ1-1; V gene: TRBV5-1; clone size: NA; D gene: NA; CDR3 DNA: TGCGCCAGCAGCTTGGTTCCAGGACTTAACACTGAAGCTTTCTTT; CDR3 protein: CASSLVPGLNTEAFF
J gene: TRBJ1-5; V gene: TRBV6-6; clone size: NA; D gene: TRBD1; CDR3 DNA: TGTGCCAGCAGCACGTCGGGACAGGTCGTCAATCAGCCCCAGCATTTT; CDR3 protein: CASSTSGQVVNQPQHF
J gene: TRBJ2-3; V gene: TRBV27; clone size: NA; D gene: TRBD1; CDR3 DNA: TGTGCCAGCAGTCCAGGACAGGGGGGTTCAGATACGCAGTATTTT; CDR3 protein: CASSPGQGGSDTQYF